This T cell receptor (beta chain) was captured in a study of blood T cells in healthy people across ages (dated by TCRdb to about 2015). As for the study more broadly: In model experiments, template switching captured roughly one uniquely barcoded TCR beta cDNA molecule for every two T cells. Age-related changes in TCR beta repertoire diversity were measured in the study by deep sequencing normalized with unique cDNA molecular identifiers. The donors were split into four age groups: young (average 16 years), middle-aged (nearly 40), aged (about 62) and long-lived (under 85). Donors of different ages were randomly distributed across sequencing lanes to avoid experimental bias. Using the same blood draw, the study looked at two additional independent replicas of 1 million unique cDNA reads for two donors, one aged 18 to 30 and the other aged 80 or older. Study-wide conclusions, independent of this receptor: A strong correlation was found between observed TCR beta diversity and the percentage of naive T cells measured by flow cytometry. Observed TCR beta diversity per million T cells fell roughly linearly with age, and a significant reduction was already apparent by age around 40. Conclusive comparison of naive and antigen-experienced compartments was prevented by the profiling of bulk unsorted PBMCs. Estimates of total diversity based on one million sequenced T cells were regarded as lower bounds and as underestimates. Compared with the aged group, the long-lived group had more naive CD4+ T cells, fewer expanded clones and increased TCR diversity, a pattern suggesting age selection. Because the CMV infection status of the donors was unknown, age-related changes in expanded clonotypes may potentially have been confounded.

As concerns this clonotype: Its antigen specificity is not known. Base qualities are not recorded, but no much larger clone differs from it by a single base.

CDR3 length: 16 amino acids, cysteine to phenylalanine. Only the CDR3 region is kept as DNA, spanning 48 bases read in frame from base 1. CDR1 is given as MGHDK and CDR2 as SYGVNS, both from the germline V gene. At the junction V is shortened by 5 bases and J by 9 bases, with 20 bases in between. Library prep was done by 5' RACE. TCRdb records Illumina HiSeq 2500 as the sequencer. A second roughly 7 to 11 cycle PCR used a sample-barcoded 5' primer and a J-beta primer mix. A unique molecular identifier was introduced onto each TCR beta cDNA molecule by a template-switch 5' adaptor carrying 12 random nucleotides. Each sample yielded at least 3 million CDR3-containing paired-end reads. All of the RNA was converted into first-strand cDNA using the Mint cDNA synthesis kit, with a TRBC-specific oligonucleotide serving as the primer. After uracil-DNA glycosylase treatment, a first 18-cycle PCR used universal primers M1SS and BC2_uni_R on all cDNA. As for the original processing: Each sample was normalized by randomly selecting 1 million high-quality reads, each carrying a distinct molecular identifier. Instead of being binned into consensus sequences, reads with shared molecular identifiers were discarded. MiTCR, run with a Q25 quality threshold and the strictest error-elimination algorithm, handled CDR3 identification, clonotype clustering and error correction. Lower-bound total TCR beta diversity was estimated with a nonparametric unseen species model using Euler transformation. The public reads were quality trimmed at Q25 with fastp and then assembled into clones with MiXCR by TCRdb, keeping productive beta chains. Each CDR3 protein gets just one entry, which takes the most common genes and DNA from the rows behind it. The V and J calls follow TCRdb's processing rather than the paper's. The sample table shows about 680,000 distinct CDR3 sequences, and 49% are seen once. The top ten clonotypes cover roughly a third of the sample.

Donors were roughly 40 systemically healthy Caucasian individuals from Russia aged roughly 6 to 100 years. Around 10 milliliters of peripheral blood were collected from each donor into EDTA-treated Vacutainer tubes. Ficoll-Paque density-gradient centrifugation was used to isolate PBMCs, with at least 7 million per sample. Total RNA, at least 6 micrograms per sample, was extracted from PBMCs with Trizol reagent. For every donor, an aliquot of PBMCs went through flow cytometry to measure the percentages of naive CD45RAhigh/CD27high T cells. The specimen sequenced was blood. Recombination connected TRBV25-1 to TRBJ1-6, with TRBD1 tentatively as D gene (6 bases match). The TCR comes from a woman aged 60-75 years in good health. The CDR3 is CASSQLGGLSGSPLHF. The nucleotide sequence reads TGTGCCAGCAGTCAACTAGGGGGGTTGAGTGGTTCACCCCTCCACTTT.